What follows are 25 T cell receptor beta chains derived from one specimen sequenced in a study of T cells expressing NK-cell markers. TCRdb reanalyzed the 5' RACE reads and collapses them to one entry per CDR3 protein, without DNA. The repertoire shows some 410,000 distinct CDR3 sequences; the top ten hold 7.3%. The sample was blood T cells: a sorted CD56 or NKG2C T cell subset, CD4+ or CD8+ T cells, or bulk PBMC T cells (not recorded which). All receptors come from a woman aged 18-70 years in good health.

The V gene is TRBV5-1, the J gene TRBJ2-7; TCRdb calls TRBD2, which cannot be checked without DNA. The CDR3 contains 14 residues. Germline lookup yields CDR1 SGHRS and CDR2 YFSETQ. The CDR3 loop is CASSTLAGASEQYF.

The chain is built from TRBV6-1 and TRBJ2-6. This CDR3 is built from 15 residues. Per the germline V gene, CDR1 is MNHNS and CDR2 is SASEGT. CDR3: CASTNRVSGANVLTF.

V is TRBV5-1 and J is TRBJ2-3; the TCRdb D gene call, TRBD2, has no DNA to confirm it. The length of the CDR3 is 12 residues. The germline gives CDR1 SGHRS, CDR2 YFSETQ. CDR3 sequence: CASSVAEGEQYF.

The chain employs TRBV7-9 and TRBJ2-3; TCRdb gives TRBD1 as the D gene, but with no DNA this cannot be confirmed. Germline V gene lookup returns CDR1 SEHNR and CDR2 FQNEAQ (reference sequence). The CDR3 spans 16 residues. This CDR3 reads CASDSGGAIGTDTQYF.

CDR3 region: CATSRDRAEAFF. The genes are TRBV15 and TRBJ1-1. CDR3 length: 12 amino acids. Looked up from germline, CDR1 is LNHNV and CDR2 is YYDKDF (reference sequence).

The chain uses TRBV5-5 and TRBJ2-2; the D call of TRBD1 rests on TCRdb alone, since no DNA is present to check it. CDR1 is SGHKS, CDR2 YYEKEE, per germline (reference sequence). This CDR3 is 16 amino acids long. The CDR3 region is CASSPPPGEGTGELFF.

CDR3 sequence: CASSHRTVGYGYTF. The chain uses TRBV7-2 and TRBJ1-2. CDR3 length equals 14 residues. Germline V lookup: CDR1 SGHTA, CDR2 FQGNSA.

The chain couples TRBV7-2 to TRBJ2-3; the D call from TCRdb, TRBD1, cannot be confirmed without DNA. Germline V CDR1 and CDR2: SGHTA, FQGNSA. The CDR3 runs 14 residues. The CDR3 here is CASSIKGTKGGQYF.

This rearrangement joins TRBV7-9 to TRBJ2-5; no DNA is available, so the TRBD1 call from TCRdb remains unchecked. Germline V gene sequence: CDR1 SEHNR, CDR2 FQNEAQ (reference sequence). The CDR3 has 12 amino acids. The CDR3 is CATRSAKETQYF.

The chain couples TRBV20-1 to TRBJ2-2; TCRdb reports TRBD2, a call that lacks DNA to check it against. CDR3 length: 14 residues. Per the germline V gene, CDR1 is DFQATT and CDR2 is SNEGSKA (reference sequence). The CDR3 loop reads CSANPGGPDGELFF.

The chain joins TRBV12-3 or TRBV12-4 to TRBJ2-5; TCRdb designates TRBD1, a call that cannot be tested without DNA. The CDR3 has 14 amino acids. CDR3 sequence reads: CASSLLAARGTQYF.

V usage is TRBV14 and J usage is TRBJ2-2; the TRBD1 assignment by TCRdb is unverifiable without DNA. CDR1 and CDR2 from the germline V gene are SGHDN and FVKESK. The CDR3 length is 18 residues. The CDR3 sequence: CASSQGFAAAPHTGELFF.

The gene calls are TRBV4-2 and TRBJ2-1; TCRdb reports TRBD2, a call that lacks DNA to check it against. CDR3 size: 18 residues. CDR1 is LGHNA and CDR2 is YNFKEQ in the germline V gene. The CDR3 sequence: CASSLGGDGLAGSNEQFF.

The chain is built from TRBV7-2 and TRBJ2-1; TCRdb lists TRBD2, though no DNA is available to test this call. Germline lookup yields CDR1 SGHTA and CDR2 FQGNSA. The CDR3 covers 13 residues. The CDR3 reads CASSALGGDEQFF.

The chain is built from TRBV9 and TRBJ1-2; TCRdb selects TRBD1, and the lack of DNA leaves this call unchecked. Germline assignment: CDR1 SGDLS and CDR2 YYNGEE. The CDR3 runs to 18 residues. CDR3 sequence: CASSSQGGRTAPPYGYTF.

This chain links TRBV2 with TRBJ2-3. CDR3 length equals 16 residues. Germline V CDR1 and CDR2: SNHLY, FYNNEI. The CDR3 protein is CASRIDRALYTDTQYF.

The chain carries TRBV19 and TRBJ2-5; TCRdb calls TRBD1, which cannot be checked without DNA. Germline CDR1 and CDR2: LNHDA and SQIVND (reference sequence). This CDR3 is 15 amino acids long. The CDR3 sequence is CASTSWDGSQETQYF.

The rearrangement links TRBV12-3 or TRBV12-4 to TRBJ2-3; TCRdb lists TRBD2, though no DNA is available to test this call. The CDR3 has 15 amino acids. CDR3 in amino acids: CASSLVSGGGDTQYF.

The chain employs TRBV14 and TRBJ1-3. Germline loops: CDR1 SGHDN, CDR2 FVKESK. The CDR3 runs 15 residues. The CDR3 is CASSRGAYSGNTIYF.

The rearrangement uses TRBV27 and TRBJ2-1; the D call of TRBD1 rests on TCRdb alone, since no DNA is present to check it. CDR3 length equals 15 residues. Germline V CDR1 and CDR2: MNHEY, SMNVEV (reference sequence). The CDR3 loop reads CASSLLAPRGPEQFF.

The chain has TRBV7-6 and TRBJ2-1; absent DNA, TCRdb's TRBD2 call cannot be checked. This CDR3 has 17 residues. CDR1 is SGHVS, CDR2 FNYEAQ, per germline. This CDR3 is CASSLSPSGGVYNEQFF.

The chain has TRBV9 and TRBJ1-2; absent DNA, TCRdb's TRBD1 call cannot be checked. There are 14 residues in the CDR3. From germline, CDR1 is SGDLS and CDR2 YYNGEE. CDR3 region: CASSVDGGSYGYTF.

This chain uses TRBV29-1 with TRBJ1-2; TCRdb lists TRBD1, though no DNA is available to test this call. The germline gives CDR1 SQVTM, CDR2 ANQGSEA. This CDR3 spans 15 amino acids. CDR3 protein: CSVTPRDGSSYGYTF.

The V and J genes are TRBV9 and TRBJ2-3. Germline V gives CDR1 SGDLS, CDR2 YYNGEE. The CDR3 has 12 residues. The CDR3 is CASSVSSDTQYF.

The chain couples TRBV28 to TRBJ2-7; TCRdb's D call of TRBD1 is untestable without DNA. Germline V gene lookup returns CDR1 MDHEN and CDR2 SYDVKM. The CDR3 sequence is 14 residues long. CDR3: CATYTTGTPYEQYF.